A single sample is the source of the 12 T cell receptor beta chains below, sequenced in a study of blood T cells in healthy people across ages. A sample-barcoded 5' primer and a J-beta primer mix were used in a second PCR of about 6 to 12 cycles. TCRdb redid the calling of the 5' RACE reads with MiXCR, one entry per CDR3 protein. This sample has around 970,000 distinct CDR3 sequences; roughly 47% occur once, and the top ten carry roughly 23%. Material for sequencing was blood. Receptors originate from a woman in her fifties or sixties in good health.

The CDR3 DNA reads as TGTGCCAGCAGCGCAATGGGTGCTAATGAGCAGTTCTTC. Translated: CASSAMGANEQFF. The rearrangement uses TRBV6-1 and TRBJ2-1; D ambiguous. The CDR3 sequence is 13 residues long. The germline V gene encodes CDR1 MNHNS and CDR2 SASEGT. The V end was cut by 6 bases, the J end by 7 bases, with 13 bases between.

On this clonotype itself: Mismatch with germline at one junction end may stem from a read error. The CDR3 loop reads CARSLILAPYEQYF. The CDR3 DNA is TGTGCCAGAAGCTTGATATTAGCGCCCTACGAGCAGTACTTC. This rearrangement joins TRBV7-9 to TRBJ2-7, with D perhaps TRBD2 (5 bases). Germline CDR1 and CDR2: SEHNR and FQNEAQ (reference sequence). The CDR3 consists of 14 residues.

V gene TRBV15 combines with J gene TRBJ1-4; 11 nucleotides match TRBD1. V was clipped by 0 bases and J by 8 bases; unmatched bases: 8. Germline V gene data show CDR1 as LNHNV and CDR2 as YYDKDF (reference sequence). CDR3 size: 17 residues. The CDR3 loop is CATSRDRGTGGTEKLFF. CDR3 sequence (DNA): TGTGCCACCAGCAGAGACCGAGGGACAGGGGGAACCGAAAAACTGTTTTTT.

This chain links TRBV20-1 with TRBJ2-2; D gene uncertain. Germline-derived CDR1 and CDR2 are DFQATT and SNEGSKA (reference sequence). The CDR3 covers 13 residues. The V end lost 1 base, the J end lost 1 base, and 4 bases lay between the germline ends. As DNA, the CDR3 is TGCAGTGCTAGAGGGTGGAACACCGGGGAGCTGTTTTTT. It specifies CSARGWNTGELFF.

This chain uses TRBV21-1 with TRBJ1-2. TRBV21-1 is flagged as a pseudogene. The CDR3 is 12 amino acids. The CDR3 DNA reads TGTGCCACCCGAGAGGCGACCTATGGCTACACCTTC. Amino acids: CATREATYGYTF.

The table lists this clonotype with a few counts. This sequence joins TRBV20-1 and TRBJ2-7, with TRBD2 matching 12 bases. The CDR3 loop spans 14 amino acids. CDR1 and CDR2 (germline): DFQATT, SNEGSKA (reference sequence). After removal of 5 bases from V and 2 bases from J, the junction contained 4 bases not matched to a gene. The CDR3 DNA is TGCAGTGCTCCACTAGCGGGAGGACCCTACGAGCAGTACTTC. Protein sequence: CSAPLAGGPYEQYF.

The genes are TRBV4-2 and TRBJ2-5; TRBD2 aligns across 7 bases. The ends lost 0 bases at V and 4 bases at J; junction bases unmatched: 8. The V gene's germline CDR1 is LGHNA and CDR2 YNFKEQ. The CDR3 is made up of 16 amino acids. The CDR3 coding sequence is TGTGCCAGCAGCCAAGAAGTAATCCGGGGGGTAGAGACCCAGTACTTC. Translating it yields CASSQEVIRGVETQYF.

Written as DNA, the CDR3 is TGTGCCAGCAGTACTGAACAGGCCGTCTATGGCTACACCTTC. Translated, it gives CASSTEQAVYGYTF. The V and J genes are TRBV6-1 and TRBJ1-2, with D perhaps matching TRBD1 (5 bases). This CDR3 comprises 14 residues. CDR1 is MNHNS, CDR2 SASEGT, per germline. The V gene lost 5 bases and the J gene lost 4 bases, with 14 bases spanning the gap.

The CDR3 region is CASSPDILYNEQFF. For the CDR3, the DNA is TGTGCCAGCAGCCCCGACATACTTTACAATGAGCAGTTCTTC. The chain couples TRBV7-3 to TRBJ2-1; D gene uncertain. This CDR3 has 14 residues. Trimming took off 5 bases at V and 4 bases at J, with 12 bases between the two ends. The germline V gene encodes CDR1 SGHTA and CDR2 FQGTGA.

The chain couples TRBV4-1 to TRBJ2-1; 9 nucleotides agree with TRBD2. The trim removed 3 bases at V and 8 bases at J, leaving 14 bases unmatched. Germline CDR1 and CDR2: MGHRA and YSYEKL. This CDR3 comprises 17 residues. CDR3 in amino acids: CASSQVVVVAGVYEQFF. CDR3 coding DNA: TGCGCCAGCAGCCAGGTCGTAGTGGTAGCGGGAGTCTATGAGCAGTTCTTC.

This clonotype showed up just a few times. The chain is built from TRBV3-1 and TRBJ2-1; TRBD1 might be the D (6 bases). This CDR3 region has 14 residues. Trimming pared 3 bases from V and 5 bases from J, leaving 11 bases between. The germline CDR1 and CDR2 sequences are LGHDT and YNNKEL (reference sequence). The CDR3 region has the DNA TGTGCCAGCAGCCAGTCAGGGGTTCACAATGAGCAGTTCTTC. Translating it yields CASSQSGVHNEQFF.

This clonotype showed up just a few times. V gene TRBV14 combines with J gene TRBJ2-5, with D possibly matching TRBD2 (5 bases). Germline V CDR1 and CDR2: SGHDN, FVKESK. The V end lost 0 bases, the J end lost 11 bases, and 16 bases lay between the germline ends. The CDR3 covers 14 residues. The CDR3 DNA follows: TGTGCCAGCAGCCAAGATTTAGCCCTAAGGGAGCAGTACTTC. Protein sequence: CASSQDLALREQYF.